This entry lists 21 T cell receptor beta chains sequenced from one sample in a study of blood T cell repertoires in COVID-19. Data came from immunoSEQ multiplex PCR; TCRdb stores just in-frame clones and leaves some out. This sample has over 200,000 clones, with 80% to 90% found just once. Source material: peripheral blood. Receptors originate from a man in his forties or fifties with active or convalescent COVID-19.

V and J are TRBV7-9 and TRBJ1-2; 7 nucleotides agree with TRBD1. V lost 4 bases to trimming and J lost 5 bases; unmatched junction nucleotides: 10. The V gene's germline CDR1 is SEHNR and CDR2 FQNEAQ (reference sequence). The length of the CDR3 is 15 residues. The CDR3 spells CASSSGSGTVYGYTF. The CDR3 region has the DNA TGTGCCAGCAGCTCGGGGTCCGGGACAGTTTATGGCTACACCTTC.

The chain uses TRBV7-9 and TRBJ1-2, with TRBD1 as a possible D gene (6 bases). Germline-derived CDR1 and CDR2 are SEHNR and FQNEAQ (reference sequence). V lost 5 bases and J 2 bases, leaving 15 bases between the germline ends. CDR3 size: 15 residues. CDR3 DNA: TGTGCCAGCAGCGGGGAGGGGGGCGCGAACTATGGCTACACCTTC. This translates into CASSGEGGANYGYTF.

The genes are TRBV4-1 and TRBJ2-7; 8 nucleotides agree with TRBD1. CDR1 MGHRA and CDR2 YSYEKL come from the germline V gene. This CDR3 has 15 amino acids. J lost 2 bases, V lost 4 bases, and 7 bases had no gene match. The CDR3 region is CASSRFGQGAYEQYF. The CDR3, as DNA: TGCGCCAGCAGCCGCTTCGGACAGGGAGCCTACGAGCAGTACTTC.

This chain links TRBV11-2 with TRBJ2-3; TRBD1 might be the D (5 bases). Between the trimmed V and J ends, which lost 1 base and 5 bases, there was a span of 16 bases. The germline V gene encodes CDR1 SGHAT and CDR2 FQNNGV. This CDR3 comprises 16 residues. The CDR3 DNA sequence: TGTGCCAGCAGCTTAGGCTCGGCAGGGTACCAAGATACGCAGTATTTT. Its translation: CASSLGSAGYQDTQYF.

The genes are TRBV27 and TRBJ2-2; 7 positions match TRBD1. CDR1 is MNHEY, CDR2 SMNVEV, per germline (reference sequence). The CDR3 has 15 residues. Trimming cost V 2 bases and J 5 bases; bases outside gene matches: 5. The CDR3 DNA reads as TGTGCCAGCAGTTTAGGGACAGTCGGTACCGGGGAGCTGTTTTTT. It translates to CASSLGTVGTGELFF.

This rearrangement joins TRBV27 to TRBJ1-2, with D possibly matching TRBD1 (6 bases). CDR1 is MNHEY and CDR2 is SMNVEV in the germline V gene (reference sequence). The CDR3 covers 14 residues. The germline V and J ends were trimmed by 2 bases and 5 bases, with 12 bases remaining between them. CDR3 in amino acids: CASSLRGGLYGYTF. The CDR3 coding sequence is TGTGCCAGCAGTTTAAGGGGGGGCCTGTATGGCTACACCTTC.

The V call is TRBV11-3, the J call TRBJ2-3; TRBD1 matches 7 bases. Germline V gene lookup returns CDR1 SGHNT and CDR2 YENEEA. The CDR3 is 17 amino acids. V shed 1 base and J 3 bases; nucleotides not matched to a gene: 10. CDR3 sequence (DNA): TGTGCCAGCAGCTTAGGGCCCCAAGGGGGCTGGACAGATACGCAGTATTTT. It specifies CASSLGPQGGWTDTQYF.

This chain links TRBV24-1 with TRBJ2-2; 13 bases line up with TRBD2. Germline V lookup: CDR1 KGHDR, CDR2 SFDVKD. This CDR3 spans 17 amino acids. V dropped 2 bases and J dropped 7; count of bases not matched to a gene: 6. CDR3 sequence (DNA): TGTGCCACCAGTGATTGGACTAGCGGGAGCCGGGGCGGGGAGCTGTTTTTT. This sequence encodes CATSDWTSGSRGGELFF.

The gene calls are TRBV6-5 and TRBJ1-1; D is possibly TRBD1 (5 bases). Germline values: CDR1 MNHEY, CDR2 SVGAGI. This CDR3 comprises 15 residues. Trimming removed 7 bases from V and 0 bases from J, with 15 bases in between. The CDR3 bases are TGTGCCAGCATTGGGGGGGAGATAATGAACACTGAAGCTTTCTTT. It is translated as CASIGGEIMNTEAFF.

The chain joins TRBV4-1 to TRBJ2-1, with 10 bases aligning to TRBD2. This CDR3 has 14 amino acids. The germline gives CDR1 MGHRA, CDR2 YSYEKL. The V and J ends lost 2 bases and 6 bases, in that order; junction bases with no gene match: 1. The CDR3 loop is CASSQLAGVNEQFF. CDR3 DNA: TGCGCCAGCAGCCAACTAGCGGGAGTCAATGAGCAGTTCTTC.

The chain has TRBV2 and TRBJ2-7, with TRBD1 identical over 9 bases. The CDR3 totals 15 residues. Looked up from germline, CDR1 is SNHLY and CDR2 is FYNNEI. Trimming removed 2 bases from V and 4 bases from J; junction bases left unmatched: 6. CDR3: CASSERGDRAYEQYF. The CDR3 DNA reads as TGTGCCAGCAGTGAACGAGGGGACAGGGCATACGAGCAGTACTTC.

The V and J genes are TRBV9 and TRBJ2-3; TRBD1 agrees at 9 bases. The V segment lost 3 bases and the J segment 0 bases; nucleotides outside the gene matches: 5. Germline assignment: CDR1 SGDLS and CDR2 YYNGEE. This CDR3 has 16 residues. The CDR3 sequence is CASSGQGGWSTDTQYF. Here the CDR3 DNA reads TGTGCCAGCAGCGGACAGGGGGGTTGGAGCACAGATACGCAGTATTTT.

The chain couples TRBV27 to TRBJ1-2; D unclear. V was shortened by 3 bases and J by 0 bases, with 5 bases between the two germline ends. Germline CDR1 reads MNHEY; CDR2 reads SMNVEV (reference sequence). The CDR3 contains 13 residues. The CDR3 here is CASSLTPNYGYTF. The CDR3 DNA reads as TGTGCCAGCAGTTTGACTCCTAACTATGGCTACACCTTC.

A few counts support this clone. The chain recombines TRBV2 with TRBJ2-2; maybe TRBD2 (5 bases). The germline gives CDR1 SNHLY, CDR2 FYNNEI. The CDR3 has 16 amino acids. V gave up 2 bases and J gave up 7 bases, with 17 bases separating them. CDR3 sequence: CASSERGNSRGGELFF. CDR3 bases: TGTGCCAGCAGTGAAAGAGGAAACAGCCGGGGCGGGGAGCTGTTTTTT.

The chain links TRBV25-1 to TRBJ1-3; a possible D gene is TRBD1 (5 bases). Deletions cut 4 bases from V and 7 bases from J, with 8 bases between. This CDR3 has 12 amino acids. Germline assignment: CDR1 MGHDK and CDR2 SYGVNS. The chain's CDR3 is CASSVGGNTIYF. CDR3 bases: TGTGCCAGCAGTGTCGGGGGGAACACCATATATTTT.

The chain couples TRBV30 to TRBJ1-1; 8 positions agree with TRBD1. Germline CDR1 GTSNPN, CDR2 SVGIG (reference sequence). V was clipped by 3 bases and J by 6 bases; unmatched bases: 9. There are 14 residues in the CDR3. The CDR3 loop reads CAWREQGVGAEAFF. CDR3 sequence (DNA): TGTGCCTGGAGGGAACAGGGGGTTGGAGCTGAAGCTTTCTTT.

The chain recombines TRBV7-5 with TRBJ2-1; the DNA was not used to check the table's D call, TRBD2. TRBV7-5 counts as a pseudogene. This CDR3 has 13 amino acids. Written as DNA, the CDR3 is TGTGTCAGAAGCTTCCTAGCGGACTATGAGCAGTTCTTC. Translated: CVRSFLADYEQFF.

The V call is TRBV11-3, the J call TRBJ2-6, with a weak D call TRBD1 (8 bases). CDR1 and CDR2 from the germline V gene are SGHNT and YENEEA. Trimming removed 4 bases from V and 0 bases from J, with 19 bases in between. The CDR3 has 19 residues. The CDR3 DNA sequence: TGTGCCAGCAGCTCGGCAGGGGGCGGGGGAACCTCTGGGGCCAACGTCCTGACTTTC. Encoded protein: CASSSAGGGGTSGANVLTF.

The CDR3 here is CASSLPGSYGYTF. The DNA for the CDR3 is TGTGCCAGCAGCTTGCCCGGGTCCTATGGCTACACCTTC. The chain employs TRBV7-6 and TRBJ1-2; D is unresolved. The germline V gene has CDR1 SGHVS and CDR2 FNYEAQ. The CDR3 has 13 residues. The germline V and J ends were trimmed by 3 bases and 4 bases, with 9 bases remaining between them.

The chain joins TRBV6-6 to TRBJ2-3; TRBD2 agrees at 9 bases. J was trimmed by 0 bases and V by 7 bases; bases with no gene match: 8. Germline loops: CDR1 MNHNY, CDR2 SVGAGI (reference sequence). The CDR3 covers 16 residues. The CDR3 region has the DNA TGTGCCAGCACCCGACTAGCGGATCACAGCACAGATACGCAGTATTTT. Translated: CASTRLADHSTDTQYF.

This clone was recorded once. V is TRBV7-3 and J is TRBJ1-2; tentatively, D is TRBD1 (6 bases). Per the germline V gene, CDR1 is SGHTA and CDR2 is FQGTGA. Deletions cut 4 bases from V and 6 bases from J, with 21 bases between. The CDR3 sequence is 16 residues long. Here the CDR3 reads CASSSPQQQGMDGYTF. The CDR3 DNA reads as TGTGCCAGCAGCTCACCTCAACAACAGGGAATGGATGGCTACACCTTC.